This TCR beta chain was documented in a study of early T cells in non-severe SARS-CoV-2 infection. Study details: The input, bulk RNA from unsorted whole blood, was sequenced, and chains were unpaired. Overall study findings and caveats: There was a bias toward anti-spike CD8 responses in VDJdb matching, which missed private and CD4 specificities.

A word on this clonotype: Its specificity is unknown.

The CDR3 contains 15 residues. Germline CDR1 is SGHRS and CDR2 is YFSETQ. V was pared by 0 bases and J by 3 bases, with 12 bases between. Each single cDNA molecule received a unique molecular identifier. TCRdb reanalysed the 5' RACE reads using MiXCR and keeps one entry per CDR3 protein. The profile covers 80,000 or so distinct CDR3 sequences, with about 14% appearing a single time and under 4% taken by the ten largest. The sequence came from an adult who was a healthcare worker with PCR-confirmed SARS-CoV-2 infection or an uninfected control (not recorded which). The V call is TRBV5-1, the J call TRBJ1-1; tentative D call: TRBD1 (6 bases). Sequenced material: whole blood. The CDR3 DNA reads as TGCGCCAGCAGCTTGGGTTCATCAGGGGACACTGAAGCTTTCTTT. It encodes CASSLGSSGDTEAFF.